Each of the 25 T cell receptor beta chains below was sequenced from the same sample in a study of cytomegalovirus exposure and HLA in healthy donors (dated by TCRdb to 2016 to 2017). To prepare the library, the immunoSEQ multiplex PCR assay was applied. A mixture of 60 forward primers for TCR Vbeta segments and 13 reverse primers for TCR Jbeta segments was used in the multiplex PCR. TCRdb took over this immuneACCESS table, retaining in-frame rearrangements with V and J assigned. Such tables are incomplete; in checked studies, under half of the missing clones stem from an unresolved V gene, and the remainder is unexplained. The sample contains some 150,000 clones, 80% of them found a single time. Roughly 2.9% of the sample lies in the top ten. Sequencing used PBMCs. These receptors all stem from a woman under 40 in good health and CMV-seronegative.

DNA for the CDR3: TGTGCCAGCAGCGGAGGGACACCCGACTATGGCTACACCTTC. Its translation is CASSGGTPDYGYTF. The genes are TRBV9 and TRBJ1-2; possible D gene TRBD1, 6 bases. The CDR3 runs 14 residues. V was shortened by 3 bases and J by 3 bases, with 12 bases between the two germline ends. Per the germline V gene, CDR1 is SGDLS and CDR2 is YYNGEE.

There are a few counts of this clone. The chain has TRBV5-1 and TRBJ1-3, with 8 bases lining up with TRBD1. V shed 3 bases and J 0 bases; nucleotides not matched to a gene: 8. Germline-derived CDR1 and CDR2 are SGHRS and YFSETQ. The CDR3 contains 17 residues. The CDR3 region is CASSSGQGHRSGNTIYF. The CDR3 DNA is TGCGCCAGCAGCTCTGGACAGGGACACCGCTCTGGAAACACCATATATTTT.

The chain recombines TRBV11-2 with TRBJ1-2; 8 bases match TRBD1. This CDR3 has 13 amino acids. Germline trimming cut 1 base from V and 8 bases from J; bases unmatched to any gene: 3. CDR1 is SGHAT and CDR2 is FQNNGV in the germline V gene. CDR3 nucleotides: TGTGCCAGCAGCTTAGGGTGGGACAGGGGCTACACCTTC. Amino acids: CASSLGWDRGYTF.

The table lists this clone with a count of one. The rearrangement links TRBV11-2 to TRBJ2-5; 9 bases align to TRBD2. Per germline, CDR1 SGHAT and CDR2 FQNNGV. This CDR3 is 17 amino acids long. With V trimmed by 1 base and J by 1 base, 7 bases remained unmatched. CDR3 loop: CASSLAPERGVQETQYF. The CDR3 bases are TGTGCCAGCAGCTTAGCCCCAGAGCGGGGGGTCCAAGAGACCCAGTACTTC.

The genes are TRBV28 and TRBJ2-7; 9 nucleotides line up with TRBD2. The germline V gene has CDR1 MDHEN and CDR2 SYDVKM. V trimming: 5 bases; J trimming: 7 bases; junction bases outside the gene matches: 6. CDR3 size: 13 residues. The CDR3 protein is CASSSKLAGEQYF. The DNA for the CDR3 is TGTGCCAGCAGTAGTAAACTAGCGGGTGAGCAGTACTTC.

The chain links TRBV19 to TRBJ2-1; D might be TRBD2 (6 bases). CDR3 length: 14 amino acids. Germline values: CDR1 LNHDA, CDR2 SQIVND (reference sequence). V shed 3 bases and J shed 9 bases, with 15 bases lying between them. CDR3 region: CASSISRRGFEQFF. DNA for the CDR3: TGTGCCAGTAGTATTTCCAGGAGGGGTTTTGAGCAGTTCTTC.

CDR3 sequence reads: CASSTQVQDEQYF. The CDR3 DNA reads as TGTGCCAGTAGTACGCAGGTCCAGGACGAGCAGTACTTC. The J gene is TRBJ2-7, the V gene TRBV19; D uncertain. Germline V lookup: CDR1 LNHDA, CDR2 SQIVND (reference sequence). The CDR3 loop spans 13 amino acids. Trimming shortened V by 4 bases and J by 5 bases, and 12 bases separated the two germline ends.

This chain connects TRBV2 to TRBJ2-5; D remains ambiguous. Looked up from germline, CDR1 is SNHLY and CDR2 is FYNNEI. Trimming took off 8 bases at V and 1 base at J, with 11 bases between the two ends. CDR3 length: 13 residues. The CDR3 protein is CASGVVSQETQYF. CDR3 DNA: TGTGCCAGCGGAGTGGTATCCCAAGAGACCCAGTACTTC.

This clone came up a few times. This chain connects TRBV7-9 to TRBJ2-4, with a tentative D call TRBD2 (6 bases). Germline-derived CDR1 and CDR2 are SEHNR and FQNEAQ (reference sequence). This CDR3 comprises 16 residues. Between the trimmed V and J ends, which lost 1 base and 1 base, there was a span of 11 bases. CDR3: CASSLGAGTAKNIQYF. The CDR3 nucleotides read TGTGCCAGCAGCTTAGGGGCGGGGACGGCCAAAAACATTCAGTACTTC.

J is TRBJ2-1 and V is TRBV25-1; tentatively, D is TRBD2 (6 bases). The CDR3 loop spans 16 amino acids. The germline gives CDR1 MGHDK, CDR2 SYGVNS. Trimming pared 3 bases from V and 5 bases from J, leaving 17 bases between. CDR3 nucleotides: TGTGCCAGCAGTGAGTCCCTAGCGAGGGGCCACAATGAGCAGTTCTTC. Translation gives CASSESLARGHNEQFF.

The chain uses TRBV7-9 and TRBJ1-2; TRBD1 agrees at 12 bases. Unmatched junction bases numbered 4, after V lost 5 bases and J lost 3 bases. The CDR3 is 15 amino acids. The V gene's germline CDR1 is SEHNR and CDR2 FQNEAQ (reference sequence). This CDR3 reads CASSGRDRGHYGYTF. CDR3 in DNA: TGTGCCAGCAGCGGCCGGGACAGGGGGCACTATGGCTACACCTTC.

This chain uses TRBV10-3 with TRBJ2-2; TRBD2 agrees at 10 bases. With V trimmed by 6 bases and J by 2 bases, 12 bases remained unmatched. Germline loops: CDR1 ENHRY, CDR2 SYGVKD. The length of the CDR3 is 18 residues. The CDR3 loop is CAISPASGRGGNTGELFF. CDR3 DNA sequence: TGTGCCATCAGCCCGGCTAGCGGGAGAGGGGGAAACACCGGGGAGCTGTTTTTT.

The CDR3 region is CASSLSQSGNEKLFF. CDR3 nucleotide sequence: TGCGCCAGCAGCTTGTCTCAGTCGGGTAATGAAAAACTGTTTTTT. The chain has TRBV5-1 and TRBJ1-4; unclear D gene. Trimming cost V 1 base and J 4 bases, with 11 bases left between them. Germline CDR1 is SGHRS and CDR2 is YFSETQ. The CDR3 sequence is 15 residues long.

The J gene is TRBJ1-6, the V gene TRBV7-8; D is uncertain. The CDR3 is 12 amino acids. The germline CDR1 and CDR2 sequences are SGHVS and FQNEAQ. Trimming removed 6 bases from V and 19 bases from J, with 19 bases in between. This chain's CDR3 is CASRPPPGGWHF. CDR3 in DNA: TGTGCCAGCAGACCCCCCCCCGGAGGGTGGCACTTT.

V usage is TRBV9 and J usage is TRBJ2-7; 10 nucleotides align to TRBD1. CDR1 and CDR2 (germline): SGDLS, YYNGEE. Trimming at V came to 3 bases and at J to 1 base, leaving 4 bases not matched to a gene. CDR3 length: 15 amino acids. The CDR3 sequence is CASSARTGGSYEQYF. As DNA, the CDR3 is TGTGCCAGCAGCGCACGGACAGGGGGGTCCTACGAGCAGTACTTC.

Only one count was recorded for this clone. This rearrangement joins TRBV9 to TRBJ2-5, with 13 bases aligning to TRBD2. Germline V lookup: CDR1 SGDLS, CDR2 YYNGEE. This CDR3 comprises 16 residues. The V and J ends lost 2 bases and 1 base, in that order; junction bases with no gene match: 2. DNA of the CDR3: TGTGCCAGCAGCGTGGGACTAGCGGGGCCCCAAGAGACCCAGTACTTC. Residues: CASSVGLAGPQETQYF.

The genes are TRBV2 and TRBJ1-6; the match to TRBD1 covers 7 bases. This CDR3 region has 15 residues. V trimming: 4 bases; J trimming: 7 bases; junction bases outside the gene matches: 7. Germline assignment: CDR1 SNHLY and CDR2 FYNNEI. This CDR3 is CASSGPGGGNSPLHF. The CDR3 DNA follows: TGTGCCAGCAGTGGACCAGGGGGTGGCAATTCACCCCTCCACTTT.

The chain uses TRBV5-4 and TRBJ2-3, with 11 bases that match TRBD1. Per germline, CDR1 SGHNT and CDR2 YYREEE (reference sequence). The CDR3 contains 15 residues. J gave up 6 bases and V 2 bases, and 5 bases lay outside the gene matches. CDR3 DNA: TGTGCCAGCAGCTTTCTGGACAGGGGGCAGGATACGCAGTATTTT. Amino acids: CASSFLDRGQDTQYF.

CDR3 loop: CATLLQSGSEQYF. The DNA of the CDR3 is TGTGCCACCTTGTTACAGAGCGGGAGCGAGCAGTACTTC. The V call is TRBV6-1, the J call TRBJ2-5, with 8 bases lining up with TRBD2. The J call may be in error: the DNA end matches TRBJ2-7 better. Germline V gene data show CDR1 as MNHNS and CDR2 as SASEGT. The CDR3 consists of 13 residues.

The chain is built from TRBV7-6 and TRBJ2-6, with TRBD2 identical over 7 bases. V lost 1 base to trimming and J lost 4 bases; unmatched junction nucleotides: 10. Germline assignment: CDR1 SGHVS and CDR2 FNYEAQ. The CDR3 runs to 18 residues. As DNA, the CDR3 is TGTGCCAGCAGCTTAGTAGTCAGCCTAGCGGCAGGGGCCAACGTCCTGACTTTC. It specifies CASSLVVSLAAGANVLTF.

This clone was observed once. This chain links TRBV4-2 with TRBJ2-1, with TRBD2 identical over 8 bases. The CDR3 totals 20 residues. The trim removed 0 bases at V and 0 bases at J, leaving 13 bases unmatched. Germline V gene data show CDR1 as LGHNA and CDR2 as YNFKEQ. The CDR3 nucleotides read TGTGCCAGCAGCCAAGATTCACTAGCGGACCTCTTTAGCTCCTACAATGAGCAGTTCTTC. It codes for CASSQDSLADLFSSYNEQFF.

The CDR3 protein is CASSPTDNYEQYF. Written as DNA, the CDR3 is TGTGCCAGCAGCCCGACAGATAACTACGAGCAGTACTTC. V gene TRBV11-2 combines with J gene TRBJ2-5, with a tentative D call TRBD1 (5 bases). The J call may be incorrect, as the DNA end agrees better with TRBJ2-7. There are 13 residues in the CDR3. Germline V CDR1 and CDR2: SGHAT, FQNNGV.

CDR3 residues: CASRLSPTGNQPQHF. The CDR3, as DNA: TGTGCAAGTCGCTTATCCCCTACAGGGAATCAGCCCCAGCATTTT. The chain is built from TRBV12-2 and TRBJ1-5; no DNA check was done on the table's D call, TRBD1. TRBV12-2 counts as a pseudogene. This CDR3 is 15 amino acids long.

The V and J genes are TRBV2 and TRBJ2-5; D not certain. TRBJ2-7 matches the DNA end more closely, so the J call is doubtful. This CDR3 spans 14 amino acids. CDR1 SNHLY and CDR2 FYNNEI come from the germline V gene. This CDR3 reads CASSDLLISNEQYF. The CDR3 region has the DNA TGTGCCAGCAGTGACTTGCTTATTAGCAACGAGCAGTACTTC.

The chain recombines TRBV2 with TRBJ1-1; the D is unclear. The ends were cut back, 1 base at V and 1 base at J, with 10 bases in the middle. The CDR3 loop spans 15 amino acids. Germline V gene lookup returns CDR1 SNHLY and CDR2 FYNNEI. The CDR3 here is CASSEGWRENTEAFF. CDR3 DNA sequence: TGTGCCAGCAGTGAAGGATGGAGGGAGAACACTGAAGCTTTCTTT.